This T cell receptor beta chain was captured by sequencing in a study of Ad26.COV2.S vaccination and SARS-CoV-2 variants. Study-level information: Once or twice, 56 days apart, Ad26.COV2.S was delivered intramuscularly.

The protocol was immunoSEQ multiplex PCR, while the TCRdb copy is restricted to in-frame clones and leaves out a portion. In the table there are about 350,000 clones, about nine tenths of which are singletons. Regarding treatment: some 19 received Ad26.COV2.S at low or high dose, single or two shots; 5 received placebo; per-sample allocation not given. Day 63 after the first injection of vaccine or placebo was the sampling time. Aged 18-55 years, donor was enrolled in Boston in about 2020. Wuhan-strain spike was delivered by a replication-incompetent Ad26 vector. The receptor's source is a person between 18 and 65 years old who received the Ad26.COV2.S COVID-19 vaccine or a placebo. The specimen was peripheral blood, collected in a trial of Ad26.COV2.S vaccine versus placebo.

Here the CDR3 reads CASSSSSYWGRGKNNSPLHF. The CDR3 DNA follows: TGTGCCAGCAGTTCCTCCTCATATTGGGGCAGGGGGAAGAATAATTCACCCCTCCACTTT. The chain combines TRBV28 with TRBJ1-6; 7 bases match TRBD1. The V and J ends lost 4 bases and 5 bases, in that order; junction bases with no gene match: 20. The CDR3 has 20 residues. Germline loops: CDR1 MDHEN, CDR2 SYDVKM.